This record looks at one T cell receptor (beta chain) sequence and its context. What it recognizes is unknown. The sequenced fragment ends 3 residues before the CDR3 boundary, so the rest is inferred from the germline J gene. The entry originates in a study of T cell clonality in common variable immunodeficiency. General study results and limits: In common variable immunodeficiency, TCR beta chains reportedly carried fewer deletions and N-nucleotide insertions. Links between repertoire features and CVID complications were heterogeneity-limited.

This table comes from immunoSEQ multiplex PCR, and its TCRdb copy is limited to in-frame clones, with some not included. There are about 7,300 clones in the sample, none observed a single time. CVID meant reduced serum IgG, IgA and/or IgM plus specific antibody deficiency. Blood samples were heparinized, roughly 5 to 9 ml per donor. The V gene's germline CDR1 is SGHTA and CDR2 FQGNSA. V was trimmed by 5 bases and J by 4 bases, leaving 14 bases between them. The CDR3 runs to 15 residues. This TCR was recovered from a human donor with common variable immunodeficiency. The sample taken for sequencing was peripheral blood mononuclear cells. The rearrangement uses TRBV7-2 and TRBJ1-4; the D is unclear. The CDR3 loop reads CASSTVGTDNEKLFF. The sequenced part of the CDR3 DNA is TGTGCCAGCAGCACCGTGGGCACAGATAATGAAAAA. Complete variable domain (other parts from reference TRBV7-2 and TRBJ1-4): GAGVSQSPSNKVTEKGKDVELRCDPISGHTALYWYRQSLGQGLEFLIYFQGNSAPDKSGLPSDRFSAERTGGSVSTLTIQRTQQEDSAVYLCASSTVGTDNEKLFFGSGTQLSVL.